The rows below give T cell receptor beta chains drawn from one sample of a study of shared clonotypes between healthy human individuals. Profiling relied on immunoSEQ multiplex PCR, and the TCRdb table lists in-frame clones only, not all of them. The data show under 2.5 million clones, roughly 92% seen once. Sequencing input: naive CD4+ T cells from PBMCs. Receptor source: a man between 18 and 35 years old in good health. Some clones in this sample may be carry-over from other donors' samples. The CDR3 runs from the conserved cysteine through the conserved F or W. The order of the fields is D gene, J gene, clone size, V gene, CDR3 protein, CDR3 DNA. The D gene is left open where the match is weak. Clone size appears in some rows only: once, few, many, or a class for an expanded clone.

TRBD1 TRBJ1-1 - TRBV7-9 CASSRTTQLTGSEAFF TGTGCCAGCAGCCGAACTACTCAACTGACAGGGTCTGAAGCTTTCTTT
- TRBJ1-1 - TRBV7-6 CASNLLDRNTEAFF TGTGCCAGCAACCTTTTGGACCGGAACACTGAAGCTTTCTTT
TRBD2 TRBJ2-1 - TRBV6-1 CASRATSGRIDEQFF TGTGCCAGCAGAGCTACTAGCGGGAGAATCGATGAGCAGTTCTTC
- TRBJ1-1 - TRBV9 CASSVGGRGTEAFF TGTGCCAGCAGCGTAGGGGGAAGGGGCACTGAAGCTTTCTTT
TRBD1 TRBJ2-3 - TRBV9 CASTRDRSTDTQYF TGTGCCAGCACCCGGGACAGATCCACAGATACGCAGTATTTT
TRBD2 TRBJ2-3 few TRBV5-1 CASSLAGGGDTQYF TGCGCCAGCAGCTTGGCGGGAGGGGGAGATACGCAGTATTTT
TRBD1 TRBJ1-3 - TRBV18 CASSPRTGDSGNTIYF TGTGCCAGCTCACCCCGGACAGGGGACTCTGGAAACACCATATATTTT
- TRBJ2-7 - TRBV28 CASRVGRTYEQYF TGTGCCAGCAGGGTAGGGAGAACCTACGAGCAGTACTTC
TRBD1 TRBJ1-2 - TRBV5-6 CASSQRGTGDGYTF TGTGCCAGCAGCCAACGAGGGACAGGGGATGGCTACACCTTC
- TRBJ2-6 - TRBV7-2 CASSLGSQGWSGANVLTF TGTGCCAGCAGCTTAGGTTCCCAGGGTTGGTCTGGGGCCAACGTCCTGACTTTC
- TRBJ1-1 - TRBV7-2 CASSSIRVIGNTEAFF TGTGCCAGCAGCTCCATCCGGGTTATAGGAAACACTGAAGCTTTCTTT